Listed below are T cell receptor beta chains from one sample, sequenced in a study of CD8 T cells in ankylosing spondylitis. MiXCR was run by TCRdb on the 5' RACE reads, yielding one entry per CDR3 protein. The data hold 300,000 to 350,000 distinct CDR3 sequences, with roughly 14% observed a single time. The sequenced material came from blood, either unsorted or a sorted T cell fraction (not recorded which). These receptors were collected from a male donor with ankylosing spondylitis or in good health (not recorded which). CDR3s include the opening cysteine and the closing phenylalanine or tryptophan.

v_call cdr3_aa
TRBV5-6 CASSPTGIGNTIYF
TRBV5-1 CASSWGGGPENTEAFF
TRBV5-1 CASSLIPGQGGDTQYF
TRBV12-3/TRBV12-4 CASSRTSGRASDGELFF
TRBV19 CASNQDRADYGYTF
TRBV7-2 CASEFGLARGSEQFF
TRBV6-2/TRBV6-3 CASSYFQGQSNQPQHF
TRBV11-2 CASSLVVRKDSGMNTEAFF
TRBV15 CATSRATAAVAEYAKNIQYF
TRBV6-1 CASRPGTGGGIGYTF
TRBV2 CASSDSQETQYF
TRBV15 CATSRLQKGRDEQYF
TRBV2 CASSEAPTSGGSTGELFF
TRBV5-1 CASIGGERAQETQYF
TRBV2 CASSEYSGTGSGYTF
TRBV11-3 CASSLDLAGRYTDTQYF
TRBV25-1 CASSVGNSYNEQFF
TRBV15 CATSRQGSGNEQFF
TRBV25-1 CASRSPQGAYEQYF
TRBV4-1 CASSLSENTGELFF
TRBV29-1 CSADTGGGETQYF
TRBV29-1 CSVEGQVGYEQYF
TRBV18 CASSPTAGTYEQYF
TRBV5-1 CASSPAITAGNTIYF
TRBV6-1 CASKDYTDTQYF
TRBV7-2 CASSRTSFDTDTQYF
TRBV6-5 CASRDRSYEQYF
TRBV12-3/TRBV12-4 CASRLSRGGRGDYEQYF
TRBV5-6 CASSAAPGYGYTF
TRBV5-1 CASSPDPANTEAFF
TRBV6-5 CASSYLTSTDTQYF
TRBV5-1 CASSLTVSGYTDTQYF